This T cell receptor (beta chain) was sequenced during a study of cytomegalovirus exposure and HLA in healthy donors. Broader study findings: TCR beta sequences numbering 16,951 were associated with HLA alleles at 0.05 false discovery rate in a later analysis. Within the data, a cluster of highly shared sequence variants was likely a sequencing artifact. TCR beta chains numbering more than 150 were designated cytomegalovirus-associated. TRBV6-2, TRBV6-3 and some other V segments were excluded as indistinguishable.

Concerning this clone itself: Its matching antigen is unknown.

60 Vbeta and 13 Jbeta primers were used in PCR. Clones were sequenced by immunoSEQ multiplex PCR, and TCRdb holds only the in-frame ones, with some missing. The sample has 150,000 to 200,000 clones; 81% are singletons. V shed 8 bases and J 6 bases; nucleotides not matched to a gene: 8. Germline V gene data show CDR1 as LNHDA and CDR2 as SQIVND (reference sequence). The CDR3 contains 14 residues. The chain is built from TRBV19 and TRBJ2-7, with 12 bases that match TRBD1. The specimen was PBMCs. The clonotype was recovered from a woman aged 18-29 years in good health and CMV-seronegative. In nucleotides, the CDR3 is TGTGCCAGTGCACCGGGACAGGGGGCCTCCGAGCAGTACTTC. As protein: CASAPGQGASEQYF.